Detailed here is one T cell receptor (beta chain). This clone was seen only a few times. Its recognized antigen is unknown. The record has no base qualities; no much larger clone is one base away. The data originate from a study of Ad26.COV2.S vaccination and SARS-CoV-2 variants (dated by TCRdb to the early 2020s). Concerning the study at large: Vaccine-arm donors were drawn from COV1001, a multicentre, randomized, double-blind, placebo-controlled phase I-IIa trial of Ad26.COV2.S in healthy adults. Investigators did not know the trial group allocation while performing experiments and assessing outcomes. Sequencing of the TCRbeta repertoire served to evaluate the specificity and breadth of SARS-CoV-2-reactive T cell receptors following Ad26.COV2.S vaccination. Participants in the trial were split at random into five groups of five each, receiving low-dose or high-dose Ad26.COV2.S once or twice, or else placebo on both occasions. Dosing of Ad26.COV2.S was intramuscular, at either 5x10^10 or 1x10^11 viral particles, delivered as one shot or as two shots spaced 56 days apart. The TCR-sequenced set comprised about 32 samples: roughly 19 Ad26.COV2.S vaccine recipients, 5 placebo recipients and 8 SARS-CoV-2 convalescent individuals. Points the paper makes about the study in general: Higher spike-specific TCR breadth was observed in Ad26.COV2.S recipients than in placebo recipients (P = 0.0014). According to the authors, total T cell responses may have been underestimated by the TCR breadth and depth analyses. Vaccine and placebo recipients had similar non-spike TCR breadth, a finding consistent with the vaccine containing only spike. The study lacked the statistical power to compare responses across vaccine doses or regimens. After vaccination, spike-specific CD8+ and CD4+ T cell responses were reported to show substantial breadth.

Taken from cysteine to phenylalanine, the CDR3 has 13 residues. Only the CDR3 part of the read is kept: 39 bases, read in frame from the first base. V is shortened by 1 base, J by 3 bases, and the region joining them spans 7 bases. The germline V gene encodes CDR1 LNHDA and CDR2 SQIVND (reference sequence). The treatment or condition label, as the study defines it: around 19 received Ad26.COV2.S at low or high dose, single or two shots; five or six received placebo; per-sample allocation not given. For vaccine and placebo recipients, the sequenced repertoires came from samples collected on day 63 after the first injection. Cohort 1b enrolled 25 adults aged 18-55 years at a single site in Boston, USA, between 29 July and 7 August 2020. Ad26.COV2.S was a replication-incompetent adenovirus type 26 vector expressing a prefusion-stabilized SARS-CoV-2 spike protein from the original Wuhan strain. The immunoSEQ Assay was used to sequence TCRbeta CDR3 regions. After extraction, genomic DNA underwent amplification by bias-controlled multiplex PCR, followed by high-throughput sequencing. The authors processed their data as follows. To quantify the absolute abundance of every unique TCRbeta CDR3 region, sequences were collapsed and filtered. T cell fraction was estimated by normalization of TCRbeta template counts to usable DNA, with usable DNA being measured through amplification of reference genes present in all nucleated cells. Repertoire TCRs were annotated as SARS-CoV-2-specific when V gene, CDR3 amino acid sequence and J gene were exactly matched to a known reactive TCR set. The reference SARS-CoV-2 TCR set came from MIRA and was filtered for enrichment in COVID-19-positive ImmuneCODE repertoires, removing public or cross-reactive TCRs. Using the MIRA antigens, annotated TCRs were further analysed by specific ORF or by position within an ORF. Depth was the summed frequency of annotated unique rearrangements, while breadth was defined as annotated unique rearrangements over total unique productive rearrangements. Two-sided Wilcoxon rank-sum tests were applied when comparing TCR breadth between groups. The clones in this table, taken by TCRdb from immuneACCESS, are in-frame only. Not every clone is retained; where verified, under half of the shortfall comes from an unresolved V gene, and the cause of the rest is unknown. The V and J calls and clone size were taken over from that table, and D and trimming were inferred from the DNA. A total of roughly 380,000 clones appear in this sample, roughly 90% of them only once. The top ten hold 3.6% of the sample.

The V and J segments used are TRBV19 and TRBJ2-7; no confident D gene assignment can be made. This TCR was sampled from a person aged 18-65 years who received the Ad26.COV2.S COVID-19 vaccine or a placebo. The starting material was peripheral blood, obtained in a trial of Ad26.COV2.S vaccine versus placebo. Here the CDR3 is given as CASSIAVGYEQYF. The DNA sequence follows: TGTGCCAGTAGTATAGCGGTAGGCTACGAGCAGTACTTC.